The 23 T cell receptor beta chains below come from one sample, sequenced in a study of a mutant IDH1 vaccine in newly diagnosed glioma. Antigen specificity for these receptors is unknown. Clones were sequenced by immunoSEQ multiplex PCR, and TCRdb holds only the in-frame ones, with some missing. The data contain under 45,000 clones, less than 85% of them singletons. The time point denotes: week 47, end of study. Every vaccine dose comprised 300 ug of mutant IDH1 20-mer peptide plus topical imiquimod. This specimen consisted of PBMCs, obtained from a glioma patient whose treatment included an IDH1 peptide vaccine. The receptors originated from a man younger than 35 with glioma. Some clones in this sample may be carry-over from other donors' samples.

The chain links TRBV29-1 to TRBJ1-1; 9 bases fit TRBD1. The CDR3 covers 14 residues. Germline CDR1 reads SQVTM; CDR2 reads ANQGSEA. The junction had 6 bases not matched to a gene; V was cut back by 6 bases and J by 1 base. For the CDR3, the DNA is TGCAGCGTCGGGACAGGGCGGGGGAACACTGAAGCTTTCTTT. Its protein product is CSVGTGRGNTEAFF. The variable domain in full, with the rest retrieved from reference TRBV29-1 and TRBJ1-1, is SAVISQKPSRDICQRGTSLTIQCQVDSQVTMMFWYRQQPGQSLTLIATANQGSEATYESGFVIDKFPISRPNLTFSTLTVSNMSPEDSSIYLCSVGTGRGNTEAFFGQGTRLTVV.

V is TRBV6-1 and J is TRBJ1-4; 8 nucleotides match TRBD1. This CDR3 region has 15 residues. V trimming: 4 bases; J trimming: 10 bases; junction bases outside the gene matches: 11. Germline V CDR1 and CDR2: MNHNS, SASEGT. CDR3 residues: CASSADRAAGVKLFF. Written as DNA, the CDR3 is TGTGCCAGCAGTGCGGACAGGGCTGCGGGGGTAAAACTGTTTTTT.

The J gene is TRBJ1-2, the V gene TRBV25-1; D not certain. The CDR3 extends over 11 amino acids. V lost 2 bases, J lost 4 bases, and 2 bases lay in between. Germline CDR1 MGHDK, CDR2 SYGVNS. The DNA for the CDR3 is TGTGCCAGCAGTGAAGTCTATGGCTACACCTTC. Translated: CASSEVYGYTF.

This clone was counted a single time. The CDR3 reads CASSQDKGSEAFF. Here the CDR3 DNA reads TGCGCCAGCAGCCAAGACAAAGGATCTGAAGCTTTCTTT. The rearrangement uses TRBV4-3 and TRBJ1-1; no firm D call. This CDR3 is 13 amino acids long. Germline loops: CDR1 LGHNA, CDR2 YSLEER. V was trimmed by 0 bases and J by 6 bases, leaving 8 bases between them.

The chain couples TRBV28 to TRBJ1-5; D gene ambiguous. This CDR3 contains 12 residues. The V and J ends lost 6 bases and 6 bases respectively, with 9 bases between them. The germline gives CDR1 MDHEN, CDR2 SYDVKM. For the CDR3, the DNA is TGTGCCAGCAGGCCGGAGATTCAGCCCCAGCATTTT. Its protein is CASRPEIQPQHF.

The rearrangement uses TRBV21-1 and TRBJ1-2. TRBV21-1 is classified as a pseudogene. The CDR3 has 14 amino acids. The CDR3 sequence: CASSKVDRDDGYTF. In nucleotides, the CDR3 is TGTGCCAGCAGCAAAGTCGATCGGGATGATGGCTACACCTTC.

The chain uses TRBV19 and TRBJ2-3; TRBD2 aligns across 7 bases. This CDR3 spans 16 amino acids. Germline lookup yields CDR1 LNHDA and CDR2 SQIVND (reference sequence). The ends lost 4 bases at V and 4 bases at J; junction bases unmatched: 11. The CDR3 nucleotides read TGTGCCAGTAGTACCCCAGCGGGGAGTTCTCCAGATACGCAGTATTTT. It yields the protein CASSTPAGSSPDTQYF.

CDR3 in amino acids: CAFLTNNRNTIYF. The CDR3 coding sequence is TGTGCCTTCCTGACCAACAATCGAAACACCATATATTTT. The genes are TRBV30 and TRBJ1-3; D uncertain. The CDR3 runs to 13 residues. V gave up 7 bases and J gave up 5 bases, with 15 bases separating them. Germline V CDR1 and CDR2: GTSNPN, SVGIG (reference sequence).

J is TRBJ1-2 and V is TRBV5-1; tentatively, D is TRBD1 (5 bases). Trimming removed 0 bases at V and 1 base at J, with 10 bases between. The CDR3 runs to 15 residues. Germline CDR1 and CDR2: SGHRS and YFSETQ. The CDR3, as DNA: TGCGCCAGCAGCTTGGCCGGAGGGGTTAACTATGGCTACACCTTC. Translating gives CASSLAGGVNYGYTF. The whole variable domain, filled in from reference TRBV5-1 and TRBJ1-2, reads KAGVTQTPRYLIKTRGQQVTLSCSPISGHRSVSWYQQTPGQGLQFLFEYFSETQRNKGNFPGRFSGRQFSNSRSEMNVSTLELGDSALYLCASSLAGGVNYGYTFGSGTRLTVV.

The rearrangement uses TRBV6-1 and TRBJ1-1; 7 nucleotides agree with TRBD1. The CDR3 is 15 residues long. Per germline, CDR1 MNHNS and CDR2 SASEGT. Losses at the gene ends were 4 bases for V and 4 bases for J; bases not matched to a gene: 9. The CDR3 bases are TGTGCCAGCAGTGCCCAACAGGGGAGAGTCACTGAAGCTTTCTTT. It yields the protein CASSAQQGRVTEAFF.

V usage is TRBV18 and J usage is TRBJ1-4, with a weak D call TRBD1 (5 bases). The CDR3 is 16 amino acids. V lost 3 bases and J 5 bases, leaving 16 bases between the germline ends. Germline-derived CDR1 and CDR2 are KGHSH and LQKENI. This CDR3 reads CASSPRAVGSNEKLFF. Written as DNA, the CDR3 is TGTGCCAGCTCACCCAGGGCGGTGGGTTCGAATGAAAAACTGTTTTTT.

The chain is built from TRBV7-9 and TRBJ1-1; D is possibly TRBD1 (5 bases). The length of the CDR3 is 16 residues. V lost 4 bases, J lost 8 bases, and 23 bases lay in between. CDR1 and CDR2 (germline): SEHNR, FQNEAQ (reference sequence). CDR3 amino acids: CASSYSLTGPGGEAFF. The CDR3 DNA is TGTGCCAGCAGCTACTCCCTGACCGGTCCCGGGGGGGAAGCTTTCTTT. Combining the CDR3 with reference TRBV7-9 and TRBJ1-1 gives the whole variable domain DTGVSQNPRHKITKRGQNVTFRCDPISEHNRLYWYRQTLGQGPEFLTYFQNEAQLEKSRLLSDRFSAERPKGSFSTLEIQRTEQGDSAMYLCASSYSLTGPGGEAFFGQGTRLTVV.

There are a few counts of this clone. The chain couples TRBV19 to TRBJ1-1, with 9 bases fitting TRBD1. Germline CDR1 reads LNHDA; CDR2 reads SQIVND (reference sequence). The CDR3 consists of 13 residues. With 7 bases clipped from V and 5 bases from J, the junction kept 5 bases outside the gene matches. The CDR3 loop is CASTWDRETEAFF. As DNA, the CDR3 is TGTGCCAGTACCTGGGACAGGGAAACTGAAGCTTTCTTT.

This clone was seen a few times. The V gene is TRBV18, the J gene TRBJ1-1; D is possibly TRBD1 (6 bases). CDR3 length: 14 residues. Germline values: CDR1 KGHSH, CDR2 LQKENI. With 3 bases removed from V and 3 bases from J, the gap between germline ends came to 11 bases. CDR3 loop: CASSPLGGDTEAFF. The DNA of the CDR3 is TGTGCCAGCTCACCCTTAGGGGGGGACACTGAAGCTTTCTTT. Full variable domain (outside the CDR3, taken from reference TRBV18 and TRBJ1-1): NAGVMQNPRHLVRRRGQEARLRCSPMKGHSHVYWYRQLPEEGLKFMVYLQKENIIDESGMPKERFSAEFPKEGPSILRIQQVVRGDSAAYFCASSPLGGDTEAFFGQGTRLTVV.

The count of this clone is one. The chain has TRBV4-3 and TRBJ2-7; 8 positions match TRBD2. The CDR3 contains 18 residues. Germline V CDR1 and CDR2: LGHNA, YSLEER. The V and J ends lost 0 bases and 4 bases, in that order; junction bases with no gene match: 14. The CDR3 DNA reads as TGCGCCAGCAGCCAAGATCCATTCCCCAGCGGGAGTTTGTACGAGCAGTACTTC. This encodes CASSQDPFPSGSLYEQYF.

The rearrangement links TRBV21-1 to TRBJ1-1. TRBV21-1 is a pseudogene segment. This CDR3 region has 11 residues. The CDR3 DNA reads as TGTGCCAGCAGCAAAGACGGGGGAAGAGCCTTT. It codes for CASSKDGGRAF.

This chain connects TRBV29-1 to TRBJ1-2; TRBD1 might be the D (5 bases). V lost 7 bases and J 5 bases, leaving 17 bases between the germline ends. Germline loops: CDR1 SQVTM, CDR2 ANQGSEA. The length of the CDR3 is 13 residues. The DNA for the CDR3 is TGCAGCGCATACCCGGTCGACAGATATGGCTACACCTTC. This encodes CSAYPVDRYGYTF.

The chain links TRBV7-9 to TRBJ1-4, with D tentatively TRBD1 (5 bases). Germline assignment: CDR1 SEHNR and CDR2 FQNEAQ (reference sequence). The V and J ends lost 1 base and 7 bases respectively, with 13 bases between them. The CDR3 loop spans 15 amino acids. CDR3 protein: CASSLGTGGFEKLFF. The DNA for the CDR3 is TGTGCCAGCAGCTTAGGAACAGGCGGCTTTGAAAAACTGTTTTTT.

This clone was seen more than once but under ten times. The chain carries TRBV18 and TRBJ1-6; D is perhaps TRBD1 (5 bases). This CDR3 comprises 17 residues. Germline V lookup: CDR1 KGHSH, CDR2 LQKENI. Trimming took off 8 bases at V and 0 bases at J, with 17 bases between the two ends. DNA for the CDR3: TGTGCCAGCGCCCAGGGAATGCTGGTCTCCTATAATTCACCCCTCCACTTT. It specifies CASAQGMLVSYNSPLHF.

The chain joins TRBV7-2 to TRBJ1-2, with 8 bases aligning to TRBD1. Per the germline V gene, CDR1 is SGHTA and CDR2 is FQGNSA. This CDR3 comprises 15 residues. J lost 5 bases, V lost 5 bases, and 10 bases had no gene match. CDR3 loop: CASSPFRTGTYGYTF. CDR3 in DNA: TGTGCCAGCAGCCCATTTAGGACAGGGACATATGGCTACACCTTC.

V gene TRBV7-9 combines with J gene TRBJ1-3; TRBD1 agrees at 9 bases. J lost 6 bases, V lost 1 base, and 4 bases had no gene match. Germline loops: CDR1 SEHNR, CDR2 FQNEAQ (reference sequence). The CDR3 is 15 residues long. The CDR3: CASSLVGTGINTIYF. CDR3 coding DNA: TGTGCCAGCAGCTTAGTTGGGACAGGGATAAACACCATATATTTT.

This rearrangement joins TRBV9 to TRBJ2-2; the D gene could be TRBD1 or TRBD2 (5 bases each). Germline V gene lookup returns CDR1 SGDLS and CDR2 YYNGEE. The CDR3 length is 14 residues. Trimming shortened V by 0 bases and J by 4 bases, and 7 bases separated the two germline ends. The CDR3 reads CASSVAGTTGELFF. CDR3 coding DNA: TGTGCCAGCAGCGTAGCGGGGACCACCGGGGAGCTGTTTTTT.

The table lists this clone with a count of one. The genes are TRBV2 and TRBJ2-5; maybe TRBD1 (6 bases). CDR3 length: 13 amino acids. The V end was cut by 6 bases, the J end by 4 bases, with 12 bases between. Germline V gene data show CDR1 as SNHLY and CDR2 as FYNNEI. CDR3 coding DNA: TGTGCCAGCAGCGACAGGCGAAGAGAGACCCAGTACTTC. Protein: CASSDRRRETQYF.